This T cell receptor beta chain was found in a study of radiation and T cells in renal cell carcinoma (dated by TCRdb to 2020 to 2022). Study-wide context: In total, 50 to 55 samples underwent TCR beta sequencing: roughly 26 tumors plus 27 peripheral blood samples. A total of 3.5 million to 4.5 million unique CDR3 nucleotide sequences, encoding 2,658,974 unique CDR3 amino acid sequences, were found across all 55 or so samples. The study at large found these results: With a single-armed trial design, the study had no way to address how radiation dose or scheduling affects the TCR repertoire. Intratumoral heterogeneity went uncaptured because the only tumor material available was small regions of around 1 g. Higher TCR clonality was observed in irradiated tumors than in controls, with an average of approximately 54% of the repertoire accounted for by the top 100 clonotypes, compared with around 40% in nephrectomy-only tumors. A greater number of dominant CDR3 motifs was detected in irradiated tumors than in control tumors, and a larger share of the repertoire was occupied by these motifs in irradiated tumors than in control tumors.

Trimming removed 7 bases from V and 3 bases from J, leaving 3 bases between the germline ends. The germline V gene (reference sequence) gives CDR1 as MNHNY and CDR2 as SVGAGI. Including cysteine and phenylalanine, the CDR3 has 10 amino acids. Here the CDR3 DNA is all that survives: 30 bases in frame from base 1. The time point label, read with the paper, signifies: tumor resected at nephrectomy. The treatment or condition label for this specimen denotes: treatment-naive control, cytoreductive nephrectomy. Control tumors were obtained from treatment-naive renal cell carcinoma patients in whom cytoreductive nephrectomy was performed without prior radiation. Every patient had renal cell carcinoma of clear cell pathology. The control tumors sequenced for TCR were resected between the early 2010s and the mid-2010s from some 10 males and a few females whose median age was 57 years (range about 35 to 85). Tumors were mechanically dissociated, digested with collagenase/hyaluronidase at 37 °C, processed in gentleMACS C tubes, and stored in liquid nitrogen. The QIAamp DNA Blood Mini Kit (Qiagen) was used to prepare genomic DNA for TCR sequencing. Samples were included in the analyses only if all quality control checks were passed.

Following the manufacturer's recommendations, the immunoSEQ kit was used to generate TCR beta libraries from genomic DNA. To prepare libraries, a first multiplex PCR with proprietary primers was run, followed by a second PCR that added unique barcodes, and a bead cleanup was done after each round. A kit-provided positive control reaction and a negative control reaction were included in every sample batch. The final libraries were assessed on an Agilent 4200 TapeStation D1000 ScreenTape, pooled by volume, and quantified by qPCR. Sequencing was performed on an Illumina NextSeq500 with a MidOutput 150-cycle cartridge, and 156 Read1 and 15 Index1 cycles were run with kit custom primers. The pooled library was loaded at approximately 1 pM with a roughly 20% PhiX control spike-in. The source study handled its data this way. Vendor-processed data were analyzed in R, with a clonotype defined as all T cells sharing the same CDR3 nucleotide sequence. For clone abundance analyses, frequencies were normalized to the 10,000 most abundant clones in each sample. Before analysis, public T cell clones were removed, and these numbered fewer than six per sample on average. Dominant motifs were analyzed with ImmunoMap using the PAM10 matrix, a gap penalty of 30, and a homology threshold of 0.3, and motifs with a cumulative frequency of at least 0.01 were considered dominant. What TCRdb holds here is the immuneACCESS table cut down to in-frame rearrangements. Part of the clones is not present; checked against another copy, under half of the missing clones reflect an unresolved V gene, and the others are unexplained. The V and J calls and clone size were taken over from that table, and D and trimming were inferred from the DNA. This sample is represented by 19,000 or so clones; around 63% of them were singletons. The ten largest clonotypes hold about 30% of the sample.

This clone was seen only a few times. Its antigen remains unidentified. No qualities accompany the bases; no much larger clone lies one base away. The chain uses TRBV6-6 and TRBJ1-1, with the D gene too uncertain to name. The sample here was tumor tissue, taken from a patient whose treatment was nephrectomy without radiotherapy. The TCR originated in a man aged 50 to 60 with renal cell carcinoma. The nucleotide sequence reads TGTGCCAGCAAGGACACTGAAGCTTTCTTT. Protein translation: CASKDTEAFF.